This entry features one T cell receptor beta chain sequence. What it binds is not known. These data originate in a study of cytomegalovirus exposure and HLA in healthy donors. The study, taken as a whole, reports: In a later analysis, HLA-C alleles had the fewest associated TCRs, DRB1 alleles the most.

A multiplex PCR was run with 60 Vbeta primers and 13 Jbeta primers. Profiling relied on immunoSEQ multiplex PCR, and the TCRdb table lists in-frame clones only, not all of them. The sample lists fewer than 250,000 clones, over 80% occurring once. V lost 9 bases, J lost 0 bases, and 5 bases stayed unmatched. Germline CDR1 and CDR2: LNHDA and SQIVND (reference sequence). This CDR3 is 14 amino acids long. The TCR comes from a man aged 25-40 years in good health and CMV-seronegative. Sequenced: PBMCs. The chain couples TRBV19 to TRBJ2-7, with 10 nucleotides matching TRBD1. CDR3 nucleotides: TGTGCCAGCAGACAGGGGGCGGGCTCCTACGAGCAGTACTTC. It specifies CASRQGAGSYEQYF.